This is a list of T cell receptor beta chains from one sample in a study of CD8+CD57+ T cells in acquired aplastic anemia. Each CDR3 protein gets one entry after TCRdb re-called the reads with MiXCR. Of 110,000 or so distinct CDR3 sequences listed, 45% to 60% are singletons. The sequencing sample was made of sorted CD4+, CD8+, or CD8+CD57+ T cells (not recorded which) from PBMCs. The receptors were gathered from a human donor with aplastic anemia. CDR3s include the opening cysteine and the closing phenylalanine or tryptophan. The order of the fields is J gene, D gene, CDR3 length, V gene, clone size, CDR3 protein, CDR3 DNA. D genes are given only for firm matches. Clone sizes are given selectively: once, few, many, or a class where the clone is expanded.

j_gene: TRBJ2-7
d_gene: -
len: 14
v_gene: TRBV10-3
abundance: -
CDR3aa: CAISESGRAYEQYF
CDR3nt: TGTGCCATCAGTGAGTCGGGCAGAGCCTACGAGCAGTACTTC

j_gene: TRBJ1-3
d_gene: -
len: 12
v_gene: TRBV25-1
abundance: once
CDR3aa: CASNDFGNTIYF
CDR3nt: TGTGCCAGCAATGATTTTGGAAACACCATATATTTT

j_gene: TRBJ2-1
d_gene: -
len: 12
v_gene: TRBV15
abundance: -
CDR3aa: CATSRDLYEQFF
CDR3nt: TGTGCCACCAGCAGAGATCTATATGAGCAGTTCTTC

j_gene: TRBJ2-3
d_gene: -
len: 15
v_gene: TRBV11-2
abundance: -
CDR3aa: CASSFYFASTDTQYF
CDR3nt: TGTGCCAGCAGCTTCTATTTTGCTAGCACAGATACGCAGTATTTT

j_gene: TRBJ1-5
d_gene: -
len: 15
v_gene: TRBV6-5
abundance: -
CDR3aa: CASSYSSRVQGPQHF
CDR3nt: TGTGCCAGCAGTTACTCGAGCAGGGTTCAAGGGCCCCAGCATTTT

j_gene: TRBJ2-7
d_gene: -
len: 13
v_gene: TRBV5-1
abundance: -
CDR3aa: CASRGTGPHEQYF
CDR3nt: TGCGCCAGCAGGGGTACGGGACCCCACGAGCAGTACTTC

j_gene: TRBJ1-4
d_gene: -
len: 12
v_gene: TRBV19
abundance: -
CDR3aa: CASNWGGEKLFF
CDR3nt: TGTGCCAGTAATTGGGGCGGTGAAAAACTGTTTTTT

j_gene: TRBJ2-7
d_gene: TRBD1
len: 14
v_gene: TRBV7-9
abundance: few
CDR3aa: CASSLAAGGGEQYF
CDR3nt: TGTGCCAGCAGCTTAGCGGCAGGGGGTGGCGAGCAGTACTTC

j_gene: TRBJ2-7
d_gene: TRBD1
len: 15
v_gene: TRBV6-5
abundance: few
CDR3aa: CASSYSRQGVNEQYF
CDR3nt: TGTGCCAGCAGTTACTCGCGACAGGGAGTCAACGAGCAGTACTTC

j_gene: TRBJ2-3
d_gene: -
len: 15
v_gene: TRBV30
abundance: few
CDR3aa: CAWVGGGGSTDTQYF
CDR3nt: TGTGCCTGGGTCGGAGGTGGCGGGAGCACAGATACGCAGTATTTT

j_gene: TRBJ2-7
d_gene: -
len: 16
v_gene: TRBV6-1
abundance: -
CDR3aa: CASRKGWRALSYEQYF
CDR3nt: TGTGCCAGCCGTAAAGGGTGGCGGGCCCTCTCCTACGAGCAGTACTTC

j_gene: TRBJ2-2
d_gene: TRBD2
len: 14
v_gene: TRBV19
abundance: -
CDR3aa: CASSSGGWTGELFF
CDR3nt: TGTGCCAGTAGTTCGGGGGGGTGGACCGGGGAGCTGTTTTTT

j_gene: TRBJ1-5
d_gene: -
len: 14
v_gene: TRBV27
abundance: -
CDR3aa: CASSLHGSNQPQHF
CDR3nt: TGTGCCAGCAGTTTACACGGCAGTAATCAGCCCCAGCATTTC

j_gene: TRBJ1-6
d_gene: -
len: 14
v_gene: TRBV24-1
abundance: -
CDR3aa: CATSSQGADSPLHF
CDR3nt: TGTGCCACCAGTTCTCAGGGAGCGGACTCACCCCTCCACTTT

j_gene: TRBJ2-2
d_gene: -
len: 12
v_gene: TRBV10-3
abundance: -
CDR3aa: CAISAWAGELFF
CDR3nt: TGTGCCATCAGTGCCTGGGCCGGGGAGCTGTTTTTT